Sequencing of this TCR beta chain was carried out in a study of breast tumors, draining lymph nodes, adjacent tissues. Overall study results and limits: Tumor and nontumor repertoires were significantly more similar in luminal-like than in basal-like breast cancer. Compared with lymph nodes, tumors were less diverse; compared with nontumor tissue, more. The data were judged consistent with most tumor T cells coming from lymph node and expanding in tumor.

Breast cancer patients provided tissue from their axillary draining lymph nodes. Remarks on this clonotype: Its antigen is as yet unknown.

One entry per CDR3 protein, called by TCRdb with MiXCR from the multiplex PCR reads. The sample has 170,000 or so distinct CDR3 sequences; around a third are singletons. The TCR comes from a female donor with breast cancer. Some clones in this sample may be carry-over from other donors' samples. The sample consisted of axillary lymph node tissue.

CDR3 bases: TGTGCCAGCAGGCCCGCGGGGGCGTACCAAGAGACCCAGTACTTC. It codes for CASRPAGAYQETQYF. The chain links TRBV5-4 to TRBJ2-5; D is perhaps TRBD2 (7 bases). CDR1 SGHNT and CDR2 YYREEE come from the germline V gene (reference sequence). Between the trimmed V and J ends, which lost 5 bases and 0 bases, there was a span of 14 bases. This CDR3 has 15 amino acids.